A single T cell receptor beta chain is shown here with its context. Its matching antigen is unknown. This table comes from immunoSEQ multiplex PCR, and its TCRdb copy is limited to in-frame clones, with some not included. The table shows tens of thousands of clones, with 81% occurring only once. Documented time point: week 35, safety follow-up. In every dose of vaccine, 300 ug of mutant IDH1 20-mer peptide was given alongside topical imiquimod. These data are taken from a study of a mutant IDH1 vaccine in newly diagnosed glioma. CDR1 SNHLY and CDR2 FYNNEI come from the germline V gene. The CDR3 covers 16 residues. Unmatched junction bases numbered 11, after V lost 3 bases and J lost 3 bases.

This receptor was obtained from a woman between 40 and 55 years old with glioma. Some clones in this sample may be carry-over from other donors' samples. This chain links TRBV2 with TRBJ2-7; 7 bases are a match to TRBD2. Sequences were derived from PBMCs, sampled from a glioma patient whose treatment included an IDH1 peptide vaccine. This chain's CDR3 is CASSDPAGRINYEQYF. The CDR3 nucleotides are TGTGCCAGCAGTGACCCGGCCGGGAGGATCAACTACGAGCAGTACTTC.